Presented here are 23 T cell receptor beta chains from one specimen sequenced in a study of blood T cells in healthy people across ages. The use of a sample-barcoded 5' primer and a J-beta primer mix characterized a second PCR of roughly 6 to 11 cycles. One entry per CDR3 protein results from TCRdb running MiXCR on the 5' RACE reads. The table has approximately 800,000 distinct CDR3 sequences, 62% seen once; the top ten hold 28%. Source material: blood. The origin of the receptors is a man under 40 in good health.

CDR3 bases: TGTGCCAGCAGACGGGGACAGGGGTTGGGAAACACCATATATTTT. Translation gives CASRRGQGLGNTIYF. The chain has TRBV27 and TRBJ1-3; 10 positions agree with TRBD1. CDR3 length equals 15 residues. The germline gives CDR1 MNHEY, CDR2 SMNVEV (reference sequence). V lost 6 bases and J lost 4; bases outside the gene matches: 6.

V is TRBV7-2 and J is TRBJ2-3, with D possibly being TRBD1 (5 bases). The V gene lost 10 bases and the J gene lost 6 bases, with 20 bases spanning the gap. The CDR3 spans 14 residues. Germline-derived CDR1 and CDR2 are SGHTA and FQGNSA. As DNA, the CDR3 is TGTGCCAATCCTGGTGTGGCACGACAGGATACGCAGTATTTT. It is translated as CANPGVARQDTQYF.

Written as DNA, the CDR3 is TGTGCCAGCAGCCAAGATAGAGGGGCTGACTACAATGAGCAGTTCTTC. Residues: CASSQDRGADYNEQFF. The V call is TRBV4-2, the J call TRBJ2-1; D may match TRBD1 or TRBD2 (5 bases each). CDR3 size: 16 residues. CDR1 and CDR2 from the germline V gene are LGHNA and YNFKEQ. V was cut by 0 bases and J by 3 bases, with 12 bases left in between.

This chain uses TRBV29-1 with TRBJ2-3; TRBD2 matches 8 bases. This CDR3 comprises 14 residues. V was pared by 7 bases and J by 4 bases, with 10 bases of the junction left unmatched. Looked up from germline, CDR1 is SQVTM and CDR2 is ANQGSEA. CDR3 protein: CSGESGGPADTQYF. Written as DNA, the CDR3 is TGCAGCGGGGAGAGCGGGGGCCCCGCAGATACGCAGTATTTT.

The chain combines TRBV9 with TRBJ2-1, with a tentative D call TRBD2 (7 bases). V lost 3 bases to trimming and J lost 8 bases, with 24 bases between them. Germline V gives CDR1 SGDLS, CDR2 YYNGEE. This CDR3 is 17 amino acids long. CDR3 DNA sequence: TGTGCCAGCAGCGGACATTACGAGGGGGGGGGTTTCGATGAGCAGTTCTTC. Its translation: CASSGHYEGGGFDEQFF.

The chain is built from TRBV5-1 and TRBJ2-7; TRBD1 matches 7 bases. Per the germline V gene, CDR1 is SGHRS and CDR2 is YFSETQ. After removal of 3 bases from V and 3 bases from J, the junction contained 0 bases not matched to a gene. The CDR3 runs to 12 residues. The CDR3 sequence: CASSWDSYEQYF. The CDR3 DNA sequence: TGCGCCAGCAGCTGGGACAGCTACGAGCAGTACTTC.

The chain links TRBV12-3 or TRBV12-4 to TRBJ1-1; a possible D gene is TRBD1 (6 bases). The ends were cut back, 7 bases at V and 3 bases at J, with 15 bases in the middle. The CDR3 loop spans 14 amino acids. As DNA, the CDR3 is TGTGCCAGCATCCCAACCGGGGGGCACACTGAAGCTTTCTTT. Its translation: CASIPTGGHTEAFF.

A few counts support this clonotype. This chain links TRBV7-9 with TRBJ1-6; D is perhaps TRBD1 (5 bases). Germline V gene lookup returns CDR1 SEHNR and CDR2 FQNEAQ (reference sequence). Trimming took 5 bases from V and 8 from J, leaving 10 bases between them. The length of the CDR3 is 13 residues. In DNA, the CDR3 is TGTGCCAGCAGCGTAACAGGAGATTCACCCCTCCACTTT. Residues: CASSVTGDSPLHF.

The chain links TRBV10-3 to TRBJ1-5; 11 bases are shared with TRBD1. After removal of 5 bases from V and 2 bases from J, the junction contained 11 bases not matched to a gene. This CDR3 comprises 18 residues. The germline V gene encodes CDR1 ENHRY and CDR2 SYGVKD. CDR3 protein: CAISSGTGGGGGNQPQHF. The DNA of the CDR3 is TGTGCCATCAGTTCCGGGACAGGGGGTGGAGGAGGCAATCAGCCCCAGCATTTT.

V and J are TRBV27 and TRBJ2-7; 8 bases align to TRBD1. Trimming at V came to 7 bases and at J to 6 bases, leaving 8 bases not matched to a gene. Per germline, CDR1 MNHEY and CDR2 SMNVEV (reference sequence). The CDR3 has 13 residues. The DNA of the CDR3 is TGTGCCAGCACCATCGCAGGGGGCGTCGAGCAGTACTTC. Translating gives CASTIAGGVEQYF.

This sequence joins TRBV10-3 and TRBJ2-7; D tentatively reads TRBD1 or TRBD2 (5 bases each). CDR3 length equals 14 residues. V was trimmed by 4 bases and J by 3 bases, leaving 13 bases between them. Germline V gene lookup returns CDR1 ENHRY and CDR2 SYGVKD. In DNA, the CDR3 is TGTGCCATCAGTGTTACGGGGCAGGGCTACGAGCAGTACTTC. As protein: CAISVTGQGYEQYF.

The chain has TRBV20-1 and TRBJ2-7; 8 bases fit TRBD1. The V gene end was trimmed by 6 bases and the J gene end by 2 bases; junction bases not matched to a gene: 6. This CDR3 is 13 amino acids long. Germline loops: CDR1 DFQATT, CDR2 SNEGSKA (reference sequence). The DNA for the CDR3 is TGCAGTGCCAGGACAGGGAAGACCTACGAGCAGTACTTC. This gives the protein CSARTGKTYEQYF.

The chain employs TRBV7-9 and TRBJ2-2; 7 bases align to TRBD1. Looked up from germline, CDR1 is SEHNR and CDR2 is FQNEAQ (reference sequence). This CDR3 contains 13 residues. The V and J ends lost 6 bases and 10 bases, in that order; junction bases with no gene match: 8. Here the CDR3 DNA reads TGTGCCAGCAGGGAACGACAGGGTCAGGAGCTGTTTTTT. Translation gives CASRERQGQELFF.

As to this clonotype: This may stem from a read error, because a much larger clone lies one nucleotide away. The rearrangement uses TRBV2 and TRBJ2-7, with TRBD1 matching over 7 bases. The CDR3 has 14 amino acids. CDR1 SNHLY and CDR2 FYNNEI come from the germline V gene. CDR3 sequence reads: CACRPTGQSYEQYF. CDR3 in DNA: TGTGCCTGCAGACCGACGGGACAGTCCTACGAGCAGTACTTC.

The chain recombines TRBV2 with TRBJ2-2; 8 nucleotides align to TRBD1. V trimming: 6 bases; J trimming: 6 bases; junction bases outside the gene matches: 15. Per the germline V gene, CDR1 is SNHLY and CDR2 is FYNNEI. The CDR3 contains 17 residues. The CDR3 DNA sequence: TGTGCCAGCAGAGGAGCCCAGGGGGCAAGGAGGGCCGGGGAGCTGTTTTTT. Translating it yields CASRGAQGARRAGELFF.

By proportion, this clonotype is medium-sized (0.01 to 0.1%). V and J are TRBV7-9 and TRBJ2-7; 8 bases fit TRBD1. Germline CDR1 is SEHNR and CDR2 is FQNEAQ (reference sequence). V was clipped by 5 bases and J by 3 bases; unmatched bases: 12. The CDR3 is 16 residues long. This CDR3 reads CASSRGDRLFYYEQYF. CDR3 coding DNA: TGTGCCAGCAGCCGAGGGGACAGGCTTTTTTACTACGAGCAGTACTTC.

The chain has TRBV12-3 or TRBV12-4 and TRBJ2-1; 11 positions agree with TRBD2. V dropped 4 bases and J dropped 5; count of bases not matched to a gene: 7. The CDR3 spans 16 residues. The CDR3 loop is CASSSWTSGFHNEQFF. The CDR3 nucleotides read TGTGCCAGCAGTTCCTGGACTAGCGGGTTTCACAATGAGCAGTTCTTC.

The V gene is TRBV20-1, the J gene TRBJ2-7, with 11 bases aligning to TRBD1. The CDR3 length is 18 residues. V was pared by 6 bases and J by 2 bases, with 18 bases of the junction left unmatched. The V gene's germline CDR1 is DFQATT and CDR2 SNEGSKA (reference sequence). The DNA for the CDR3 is TGCAGTGCCCTTGGGTCAGCCCGAGGGGGACAGGGGGCCTACGAGCAGTACTTC. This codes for CSALGSARGGQGAYEQYF.

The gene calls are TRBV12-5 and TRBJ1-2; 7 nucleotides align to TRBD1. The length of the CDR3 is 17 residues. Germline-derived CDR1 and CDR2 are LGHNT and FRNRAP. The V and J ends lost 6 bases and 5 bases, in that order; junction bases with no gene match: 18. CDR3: CASGRETGFRGMYGYTF. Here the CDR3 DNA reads TGTGCTAGTGGCCGAGAGACAGGATTCAGGGGGATGTATGGCTACACCTTC. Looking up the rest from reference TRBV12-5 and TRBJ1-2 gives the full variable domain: DARVTQTPRHKVTEMGQEVTMRCQPILGHNTVFWYRQTMMQGLELLAYFRNRAPLDDSGMPKDRFSAEMPDATLATLKIQPSEPRDSAVYFCASGRETGFRGMYGYTFGSGTRLTVV.

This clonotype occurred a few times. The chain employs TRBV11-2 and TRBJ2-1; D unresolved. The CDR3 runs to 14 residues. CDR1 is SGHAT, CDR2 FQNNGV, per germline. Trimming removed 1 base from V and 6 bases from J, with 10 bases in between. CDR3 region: CASSLGAAGNEQFF. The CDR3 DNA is TGTGCCAGCAGCTTAGGGGCGGCCGGCAATGAGCAGTTCTTC. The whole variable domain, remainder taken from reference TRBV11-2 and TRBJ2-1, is EAGVAQSPRYKIIEKRQSVAFWCNPISGHATLYWYQQILGQGPKLLIQFQNNGVVDDSQLPKDRFSAERLKGVDSTLKIQPAKLEDSAVYLCASSLGAAGNEQFFGPGTRLTVL.

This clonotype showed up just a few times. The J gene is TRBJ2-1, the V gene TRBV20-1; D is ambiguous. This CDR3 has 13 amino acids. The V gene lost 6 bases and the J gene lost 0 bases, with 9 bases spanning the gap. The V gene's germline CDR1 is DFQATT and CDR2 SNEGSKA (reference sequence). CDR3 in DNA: TGCAGTGCCCTCCCTGTCTCCTACAATGAGCAGTTCTTC. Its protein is CSALPVSYNEQFF.

The CDR3 coding sequence is TGTGCCTGGAGTGGGGACATCGGGAGGGTGCAGTACTTC. Translated, it gives CAWSGDIGRVQYF. The chain joins TRBV30 to TRBJ2-7; 8 positions match TRBD2. CDR3 length: 13 residues. The trim removed 1 base at V and 9 bases at J, leaving 8 bases unmatched. Germline CDR1 and CDR2: GTSNPN and SVGIG (reference sequence).

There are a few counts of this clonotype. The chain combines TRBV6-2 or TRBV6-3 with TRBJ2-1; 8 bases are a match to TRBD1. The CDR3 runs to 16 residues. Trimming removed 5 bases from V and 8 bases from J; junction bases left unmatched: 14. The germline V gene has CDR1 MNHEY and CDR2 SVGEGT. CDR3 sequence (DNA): TGTGCCAGCAGTAAAGAAGGGACAGGATATCTGGATGAGCAGTTCTTC. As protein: CASSKEGTGYLDEQFF.